The 23 T cell receptor beta chains reported below all come from one sample, sequenced in a study of T-cell memory formation after mild COVID-19 (dated by TCRdb to about 2021). Library construction relied on 5' RACE. Sequencing relied on an Illumina NovaSeq 6000. Using fastp at Q25 and MiXCR, TCRdb reprocessed the public reads and kept productive beta chains. For every CDR3 protein sequence, its rows merge into one entry that carries the most common genes and DNA. For this sample the table gives around 310,000 distinct CDR3 sequences, of which around 20% were detected only once. Of the sample, around 20% is held by the ten largest clones. Input material: PBMCs or a T cell subset sorted from them (not recorded which). These receptors all come from a man aged 18 to 35 who had mild COVID-19 (a few samples of this study predate the infection). The sample titles of this study are shuffled in the database, so cell type and time point are left out; the donor was told from shared clones.

This clonotype turned up a few times. J is TRBJ1-2 and V is TRBV29-1; TRBD1 matches at 7 bases. V lost 4 bases, J lost 4 bases, and 18 bases stayed unmatched. The CDR3 runs to 17 residues. Germline lookup yields CDR1 SQVTM and CDR2 ANQGSEA. In DNA, the CDR3 is TGCAGCGTTGGGGACGCCCCGGGACAGCTCCTTGGCTATGGCTACACCTTC. It is translated as CSVGDAPGQLLGYGYTF.

The chain employs TRBV4-1 and TRBJ2-2; D possibly corresponds to TRBD1 (6 bases). The CDR3 extends over 14 amino acids. Germline loops: CDR1 MGHRA, CDR2 YSYEKL. V lost 5 bases and J 5 bases, leaving 12 bases between the germline ends. CDR3 loop: CASSSGTLTGELFF. The CDR3 nucleotides are TGCGCCAGCAGCTCCGGGACATTGACCGGGGAGCTGTTTTTT.

This clonotype has a count of ten or more. The chain couples TRBV2 to TRBJ2-2, with 9 bases identical to TRBD1. Trimming cost V 6 bases and J 2 bases; bases outside gene matches: 4. The CDR3 totals 15 residues. Germline assignment: CDR1 SNHLY and CDR2 FYNNEI. CDR3 sequence (DNA): TGTGCCAGCAGGGGACAGGGTGACAACACCGGGGAGCTGTTTTTT. Translating gives CASRGQGDNTGELFF.

The rearrangement joins TRBV20-1 to TRBJ2-7, with D perhaps TRBD1 (6 bases). The CDR3 consists of 14 residues. Germline loops: CDR1 DFQATT, CDR2 SNEGSKA (reference sequence). V lost 6 bases, J lost 6 bases, and 21 bases lay in between. The CDR3 here is CSARRGAGVGEQYV. The CDR3 coding sequence is TGCAGTGCAAGAAGGGGAGCAGGGGTTGGCGAGCAGTACGTC.

The chain carries TRBV6-5 and TRBJ1-6; D not resolved. CDR1 is MNHEY and CDR2 is SVGAGI in the germline V gene. The CDR3 has 17 residues. V lost 0 bases, J lost 0 bases, and 9 bases lay in between. Written as DNA, the CDR3 is TGTGCCAGCAGTTACTCCGTTGCTGGCTCCTATAATTCACCCCTCCACTTT. It encodes CASSYSVAGSYNSPLHF.

This clonotype has a handful of counts. The V call is TRBV4-3, the J call TRBJ1-2; no definite D call. Trimming shortened V by 0 bases and J by 5 bases, and 7 bases separated the two germline ends. The CDR3 has 13 amino acids. Germline CDR1 LGHNA, CDR2 YSLEER. CDR3 residues: CASSQDGPYGYTF. The CDR3 nucleotides read TGCGCCAGCAGCCAAGACGGGCCATATGGCTACACCTTC.

This clonotype was seen a few times. The chain has TRBV12-3 or TRBV12-4 and TRBJ1-1, with 7 bases that match TRBD1. CDR3 length: 14 residues. The V segment lost 5 bases and the J segment 3 bases; nucleotides outside the gene matches: 6. CDR3: CASSVTGSYTEAFF. The CDR3 coding sequence is TGTGCCAGCAGTGTGACAGGGTCGTACACTGAAGCTTTCTTT.

This clonotype was seen only a few times. The chain has TRBV25-1 and TRBJ2-2; weak D call: TRBD2 (6 bases). Germline V gene data show CDR1 as MGHDK and CDR2 as SYGVNS. The CDR3 sequence is 11 residues long. Trimming cost V 6 bases and J 7 bases, with 6 bases left between them. The CDR3, as DNA: TGTGCCAGCAGGGGGGGCGGGGAGCTGTTTTTT. Its protein is CASRGGGELFF.

The rearrangement links TRBV7-2 to TRBJ2-7; 8 bases map to TRBD1. Germline CDR1 reads SGHTA; CDR2 reads FQGNSA. Losses at the gene ends were 5 bases for V and 6 bases for J; bases not matched to a gene: 6. CDR3 size: 13 residues. CDR3 nucleotides: TGTGCCAGCAGCCCGGGACAGGACCGCGAGCAGTACGTC. It encodes CASSPGQDREQYV.

This clonotype was recorded a few times. The J gene is TRBJ1-1, the V gene TRBV11-2; a possible D gene is TRBD1 (6 bases). This CDR3 is 12 amino acids long. Germline values: CDR1 SGHAT, CDR2 FQNNGV. V lost 7 bases to trimming and J lost 1 base, with 7 bases between them. CDR3 DNA: TGTGCCAGCACGGACAGGAACACTGAAGCTTTCTTT. Its protein is CASTDRNTEAFF.

The rearrangement uses TRBV5-1 and TRBJ2-1, with 7 bases lining up with TRBD1. The CDR3 spans 15 residues. Per the germline V gene, CDR1 is SGHRS and CDR2 is YFSETQ. With V trimmed by 0 bases and J by 8 bases, 8 bases remained unmatched. The CDR3 protein is CASSLGDSPGDEQFF. The CDR3 bases are TGCGCCAGCAGCTTGGGGGACAGTCCGGGCGATGAGCAGTTCTTC.

This clonotype was picked up many times. The chain recombines TRBV12-3 or TRBV12-4 with TRBJ1-4; D is undetermined. The CDR3 covers 12 residues. V lost 5 bases and J lost 6, with 7 bases in between. The CDR3 DNA sequence: TGTGCCAGCAGTCATGGCTATGAAAAACTGTTTTTT. This sequence encodes CASSHGYEKLFF.

The CDR3 region is CASSNGQGIQKLFF. The CDR3 region has the DNA TGTGCCAGCAGCAACGGACAGGGTATTCAAAAACTGTTTTTT. This chain connects TRBV7-8 to TRBJ1-4, with TRBD1 matching over 8 bases. The CDR3 consists of 14 residues. V shed 5 bases, J shed 9 bases, and the junction held 8 bases outside the gene matches. Germline CDR1 reads SGHVS; CDR2 reads FQNEAQ. The variable domain in full, completed from reference TRBV7-8 and TRBJ1-4, reads GAGVSQSPRYKVAKRGQDVALRCDPISGHVSLFWYQQALGQGPEFLTYFQNEAQLDKSGLPSDRFFAERPEGSVSTLKIQRTQQEDSAVYLCASSNGQGIQKLFFGSGTQLSVL.

The sample holds a few counts of this clonotype. The rearrangement uses TRBV7-2 and TRBJ2-1, with D possibly matching TRBD2 (5 bases). In germline, CDR1 is SGHTA, CDR2 FQGNSA. The CDR3 loop spans 13 amino acids. V was trimmed by 1 base and J by 8 bases, leaving 9 bases between them. The CDR3 DNA follows: TGTGCCAGCAGCTTAGAACCGGGGTATGAGCAGTTCTTC. Translating it yields CASSLEPGYEQFF.

The V gene is TRBV20-1, the J gene TRBJ2-1, with 9 bases that match TRBD2. V lost 6 bases to trimming and J lost 6 bases; unmatched junction nucleotides: 12. The length of the CDR3 is 15 residues. In germline, CDR1 is DFQATT, CDR2 SNEGSKA (reference sequence). The CDR3 protein is CSAGPAGGVSNEQFF. In nucleotides, the CDR3 is TGCAGTGCAGGCCCGGCGGGGGGGGTCTCCAATGAGCAGTTCTTC.

This clonotype showed up many times. The rearrangement joins TRBV5-1 to TRBJ1-1; D is undetermined. The CDR3 length is 13 residues. In germline, CDR1 is SGHRS, CDR2 YFSETQ. Trimming stripped 2 bases from V and 3 bases from J, with 8 bases between. The CDR3 bases are TGCGCCAGCAGCTTCGGTGGATACACTGAAGCTTTCTTT. Its protein product is CASSFGGYTEAFF.

This chain joins TRBV5-1 and TRBJ1-4, with 7 positions matching TRBD1. CDR3 length: 13 residues. From germline, CDR1 is SGHRS and CDR2 YFSETQ. V shed 7 bases and J 4 bases; nucleotides not matched to a gene: 4. CDR3 coding DNA: TGCGCCAGCCGACAGGGCATTAATGAAAAACTGTTTTTT. It is translated as CASRQGINEKLFF.

The chain couples TRBV20-1 to TRBJ2-3; tentatively, D is TRBD2 (6 bases). Trimming shortened V by 4 bases and J by 1 base, and 12 bases separated the two germline ends. Per the germline V gene, CDR1 is DFQATT and CDR2 is SNEGSKA (reference sequence). The CDR3 loop spans 14 amino acids. The CDR3 DNA reads TGCAGTGCTACCGGGGTAGCGGGCACAGATACGCAGTATTTT. This gives the protein CSATGVAGTDTQYF.

The chain links TRBV6-5 to TRBJ1-5; D not certain. The CDR3 spans 15 residues. V lost 6 bases and J lost 0, with 12 bases in between. Germline CDR1 MNHEY, CDR2 SVGAGI. This CDR3 is CASSLPLRSNQPQHF. As DNA, the CDR3 is TGTGCCAGCAGCCTCCCCCTCCGTAGCAATCAGCCCCAGCATTTT.

This clonotype was observed a few times. The chain couples TRBV27 to TRBJ2-7, with D possibly TRBD1 on 6 matching bases. Germline V lookup: CDR1 MNHEY, CDR2 SMNVEV (reference sequence). The CDR3 covers 14 residues. Trimming took 2 bases from V and 7 from J, leaving 15 bases between them. Here the CDR3 reads CASSLEGGGWEQYF. The CDR3 DNA reads TGTGCCAGCAGTTTAGAAGGGGGTGGCTGGGAGCAGTACTTC.

This clonotype was seen more than once but under ten times. J is TRBJ2-2 and V is TRBV6-5; 12 nucleotides match TRBD2. Germline CDR1 reads MNHEY; CDR2 reads SVGAGI. Germline trimming cut 5 bases from V and 2 bases from J; bases unmatched to any gene: 3. The CDR3 runs 16 residues. For the CDR3, the DNA is TGTGCCAGCAGTCGACTAGCGGGGGATAACACCGGGGAGCTGTTTTTT. Its protein is CASSRLAGDNTGELFF.

This clonotype was detected many times. The chain recombines TRBV12-3 or TRBV12-4 with TRBJ1-1; 8 positions agree with TRBD1. The trim removed 1 base at V and 13 bases at J, leaving 5 bases unmatched. The CDR3 extends over 12 amino acids. The CDR3 sequence is CASSLGGQVVFF. The CDR3 DNA reads TGTGCCAGCAGTTTAGGGGGACAGGTCGTTTTCTTT.

This clonotype was picked up a small number of times. The chain has TRBV7-2 and TRBJ1-6; tentative D call: TRBD1 (5 bases). The CDR3 loop spans 16 amino acids. CDR1 is SGHTA, CDR2 FQGNSA, per germline. The ends were cut back, 1 base at V and 9 bases at J, with 16 bases in the middle. The chain's CDR3 is CASSLGVGPRGSPLHF. DNA of the CDR3: TGTGCCAGCAGCTTAGGGGTTGGCCCGAGGGGTTCACCCCTCCACTTT.